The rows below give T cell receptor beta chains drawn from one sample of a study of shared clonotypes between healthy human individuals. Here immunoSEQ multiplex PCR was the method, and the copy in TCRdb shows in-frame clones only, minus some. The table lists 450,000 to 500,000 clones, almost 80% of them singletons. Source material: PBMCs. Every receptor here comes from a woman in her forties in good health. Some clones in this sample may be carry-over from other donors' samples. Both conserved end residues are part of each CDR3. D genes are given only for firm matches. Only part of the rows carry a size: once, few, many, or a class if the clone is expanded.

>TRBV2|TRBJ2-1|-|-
TGTGCCAGCAGCCCCGGGCCCCGGAGCTCCTACAATGAGCAGTTCTTC
CASSPGPRSSYNEQFF
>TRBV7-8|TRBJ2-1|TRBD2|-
TGTGCCAGCAGCCCCGGGGGACTAGCTGGGTACAATGAGCAGTTCTTC
CASSPGGLAGYNEQFF
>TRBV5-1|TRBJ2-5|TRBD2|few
TGCGCCAGCAGCATAGGACTAGCGGGAGGGAGAGAGACCCAGTACTTC
CASSIGLAGGRETQYF
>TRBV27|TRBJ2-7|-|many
TGTGCCAGCAGTAAACGAGCGTCGGGCTTCGGCTCCTACGAGCAGTACTTC
CASSKRASGFGSYEQYF
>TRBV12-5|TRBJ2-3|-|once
TGTGCTAGTGGTAAGGACACAGATACGCAGTATTTT
CASGKDTDTQYF
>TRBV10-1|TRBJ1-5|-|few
TGCGCCAGCAGGGGGATCATTAGCAATCAGCCCCAGCATTTT
CASRGIISNQPQHF
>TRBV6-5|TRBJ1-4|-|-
TGTGCCAGCAGTTACTACGGGAATAACGAAAAACTGTTTTTT
CASSYYGNNEKLFF
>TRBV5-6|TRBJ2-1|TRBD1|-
TGTGCCAGCAGCTTCCACGGGACAGGGGACAATGAGCAGTTCTTC
CASSFHGTGDNEQFF
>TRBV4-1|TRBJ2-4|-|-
TGCGCCAGCAGCCAAGAGTCGCCCCAGGGTTTCGGCAAAAACATTCAGTACTTC
CASSQESPQGFGKNIQYF
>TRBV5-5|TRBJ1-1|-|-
TGTGCCAGCAGCTTGTTGTACACTGAAGCTTTCTTT
CASSLLYTEAFF
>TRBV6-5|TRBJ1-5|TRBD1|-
TGTGCCAGCAGGACCGGGACAGATCAGCCCCAGCATTTT
CASRTGTDQPQHF
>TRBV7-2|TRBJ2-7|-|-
TGTGCCAGTAGCCCCGACTACGAGCAGTACTTC
CASSPDYEQYF
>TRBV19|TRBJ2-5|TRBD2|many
TGTGCCAGTAGTATCCCCGGACTAGCGGAGACCCAGTACTTC
CASSIPGLAETQYF
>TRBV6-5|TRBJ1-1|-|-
TGTGCCAGCAGTTACTCGGGAGGGGCCACTGAAGCTTTCTTT
CASSYSGGATEAFF
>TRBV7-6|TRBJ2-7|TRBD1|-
TGTGCCAGCAGCCCCTACCCAGGGACAGGGAACGAGCAGTACTTC
CASSPYPGTGNEQYF
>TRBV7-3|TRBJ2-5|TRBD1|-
TGTGCCAGCAGCCACAGGGGAGCAGAGACCCAGTACTTC
CASSHRGAETQYF
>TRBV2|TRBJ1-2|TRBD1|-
TGTGCCAGCAGTAGAGGGACAGCAGCTAACTATGGCTACACCTTC
CASSRGTAANYGYTF
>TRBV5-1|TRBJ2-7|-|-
TGCGCCAGCACCGGGGGCAGGAGCTACGAGCAGTACTTC
CASTGGRSYEQYF
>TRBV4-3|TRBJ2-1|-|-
TGCGCCAGCGCGAGGGAGCGGTACAATGAGCAGTTCTTC
CASARERYNEQFF
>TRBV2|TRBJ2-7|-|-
TGTGCCAGCCGGGGGACGGACGTTGCGCAGTACTTC
CASRGTDVAQYF
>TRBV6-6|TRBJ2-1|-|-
TGTGCCAGCAGAGCCGACAACTCCTACAATGAGCAGTTCTTC
CASRADNSYNEQFF
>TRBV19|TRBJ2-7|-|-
TGTGCCAGTAGTATATCCTCCGGGTCTCAATACGAGCAGTACTTC
CASSISSGSQYEQYF
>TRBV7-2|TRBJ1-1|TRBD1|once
TGTGCCAGCAGCTTATCGACAGGGGGCTCAGAAGCTTTCTTT
CASSLSTGGSEAFF
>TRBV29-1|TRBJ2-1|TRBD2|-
TGCAGCGTCAGCGGGAGGGCCCTCAATGAGCAGTTCTTC
CSVSGRALNEQFF
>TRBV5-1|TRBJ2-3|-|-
TGCGCCAGCAGCTTGGTGCAGAGGAGCACAGATACGCAGTATTTT
CASSLVQRSTDTQYF
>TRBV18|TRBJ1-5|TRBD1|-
TGTGCCAGCTCACCAACGGGACAGGGTAATCAGCCCCAGCATTTT
CASSPTGQGNQPQHF
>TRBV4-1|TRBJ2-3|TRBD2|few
TGCGCCAGCACAACTGGGGGGAGGGCCGAAGATACGCAGTATTTT
CASTTGGRAEDTQYF
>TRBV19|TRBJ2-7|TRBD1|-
TGTGCCAGTAGCCTGACAGGGGACACCGTCTACGAGCAGTACTTC
CASSLTGDTVYEQYF
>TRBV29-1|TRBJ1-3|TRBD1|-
TGCAGCGTAGCCGGGACAGACGGAAACACCATATATTTT
CSVAGTDGNTIYF
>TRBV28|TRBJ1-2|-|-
TGTGCCAGCAGTTTCCAAGCATGGAAGGGCTACACCTTC
CASSFQAWKGYTF
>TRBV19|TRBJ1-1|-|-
TGTGCCAGTAGACCGGGAGCCTCCGATGGAACTGAAGCTTTCTTT
CASRPGASDGTEAFF
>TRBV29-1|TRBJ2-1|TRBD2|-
TGCAGCGTTGAAGGGGGGAAGAGGTTGGTCTCTAGCGGGAGAGAAGTTTTCTACAATGAGCAGTTCTTC
CSVEGGKRLVSSGREVFYNEQFF
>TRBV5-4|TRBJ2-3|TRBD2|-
TGTGCCAGCAATACGGGACTAGCCACAGATACGCAGTATTTT
CASNTGLATDTQYF